This T cell receptor beta chain was identified in a study of blood T cells in healthy people across ages. The junction had 9 bases not matched to a gene; V was cut back by 5 bases and J by 4 bases. CDR1 and CDR2 (germline): SGHTA, FQGTGA. The CDR3 covers 15 residues. General study results and limits: Per million T cells, TCR beta diversity dropped roughly linearly as age increased.

For this clonotype: Its antigen is unknown.

Primed by a sample-barcoded 5' primer and a J-beta primer mix, a second PCR proceeded for about 7 to 12 cycles. Every cDNA molecule bore a tag from a template-switch adaptor containing 12 random nucleotides. MiXCR was run by TCRdb on the 5' RACE reads, yielding one entry per CDR3 protein. The sample includes hundreds of thousands of distinct CDR3 sequences, approximately 52% of them seen just once. This chain joins TRBV7-3 and TRBJ2-3; TRBD1 agrees at 7 bases. The sample consisted of blood. This receptor was identified in an elderly woman in good health. The CDR3 coding sequence is TGTGCCAGCAGCCCCAGGGGGATGAGGGCAGATACGCAGTATTTT. This sequence encodes CASSPRGMRADTQYF.